The 8 T cell receptor beta chains below all came from one sample that was sequenced in a study of blood T cell repertoires in COVID-19. Profiled with immunoSEQ multiplex PCR; TCRdb holds only in-frame clones, not every one. The sample contains about 38,000 clones, around four fifths of which appear only once. The sequenced sample was peripheral blood. The origin of the receptors is a man aged 60 to 69 with COVID-19, enrolled during active disease.

This clone showed up just once. The CDR3 nucleotides read TGTGCCAGCAGCCAGCAGACAGCGCCTCTTTCCTACGAGCAGTACTTC. Translated: CASSQQTAPLSYEQYF. This chain uses TRBV4-2 with TRBJ2-7, with D tentatively TRBD1 (5 bases). Trimming pared 3 bases from V and 1 base from J, leaving 16 bases between. This CDR3 comprises 16 residues. Germline assignment: CDR1 LGHNA and CDR2 YNFKEQ.

This clone was observed once. The J gene is TRBJ2-3, the V gene TRBV28; 10 positions agree with TRBD1. The V and J ends lost 2 bases and 6 bases, in that order; junction bases with no gene match: 8. Germline values: CDR1 MDHEN, CDR2 SYDVKM. CDR3 size: 16 residues. The CDR3 DNA follows: TGTGCCAGCAGTTTAACACCGGGACAGGGGATGGATACGCAGTATTTT. This encodes CASSLTPGQGMDTQYF.

This clone was seen more than once but under ten times. The CDR3 DNA follows: TGTGCCAGTAGTATAGCGCGGGCCCCTTTTCATTTT. It translates to CASSIARAPFHF. V usage is TRBV19 and J usage is TRBJ1-5; D is ambiguous. The length of the CDR3 is 12 residues. V lost 1 base, J lost 16 bases, and 14 bases lay in between. CDR1 is LNHDA, CDR2 SQIVND, per germline (reference sequence).

This sequence joins TRBV27 and TRBJ1-1; 11 bases map to TRBD1. J was trimmed by 3 bases and V by 4 bases; bases with no gene match: 7. Per the germline V gene, CDR1 is MNHEY and CDR2 is SMNVEV (reference sequence). This CDR3 is 16 amino acids long. CDR3 nucleotide sequence: TGTGCCAGCAGTTCCGGACAGGGGGCAAGACACACTGAAGCTTTCTTT. Translation gives CASSSGQGARHTEAFF.

This sequence joins TRBV6-6 and TRBJ1-2, with 7 bases identical to TRBD1. The CDR3 is 16 amino acids. The junction had 13 bases not matched to a gene; V was cut back by 4 bases and J by 5 bases. Germline V gives CDR1 MNHNY, CDR2 SVGAGI (reference sequence). CDR3 in amino acids: CASSSADRATGYGYTF. The CDR3 coding sequence is TGTGCCAGCAGTTCGGCTGACAGGGCCACGGGGTATGGCTACACCTTC.

In nucleotides, the CDR3 is TGTGCCAGCACCTCCAAGGGGGGCTACACCTTC. Its translation: CASTSKGGYTF. This rearrangement joins TRBV7-9 to TRBJ1-2, with a possible D match to TRBD1 (5 bases). There are 11 residues in the CDR3. CDR1 and CDR2 from the germline V gene are SEHNR and FQNEAQ (reference sequence). V was pared by 7 bases and J by 8 bases, with 11 bases between.

The rearrangement joins TRBV3-1 (or the pseudogene TRBV3-2) to TRBJ2-2; unclear D gene. Between the trimmed V and J ends, which lost 1 base and 4 bases, there was a span of 13 bases. CDR3 length: 16 amino acids. The germline gives CDR1 LGHDT, CDR2 YNNKEL (reference sequence). The CDR3 nucleotides are TGTGCCAGCAGCCAAGTCGTCCTGAGAGGCACCGGGGAGCTGTTTTTT. Protein sequence: CASSQVVLRGTGELFF.

The chain uses TRBV28 and TRBJ2-4; 7 bases agree with TRBD1. The V gene's germline CDR1 is MDHEN and CDR2 SYDVKM. V shed 5 bases, J shed 0 bases, and the junction held 7 bases outside the gene matches. The length of the CDR3 is 16 residues. CDR3: CASSPGTATAKNIQYF. The CDR3 DNA sequence: TGTGCCAGCAGTCCCGGGACAGCTACAGCCAAAAACATTCAGTACTTC. Variable domain in full (rest from reference TRBV28 and TRBJ2-4): DVKVTQSSRYLVKRTGEKVFLECVQDMDHENMFWYRQDPGLGLRLIYFSYDVKMKEKGDIPEGYSVSREKKERFSLILESASTNQTSMYLCASSPGTATAKNIQYFGAGTRLSVL.